A selection of T cell receptor beta chains follows, all from one sample in a study of prognosis after radiotherapy for stage I lung cancer. TCRdb reprocessed the multiplex PCR reads via MiXCR and lists one record per CDR3 protein. The sample has roughly 24,000 distinct CDR3 sequences; just over 40% are singletons. The specimen was PBMCs, collected before or after stereotactic body radiation therapy (not recorded which). The receptor source for this set is a donor aged 50 or older with non-small cell lung cancer. Each CDR3 is given with its conserved first and last residue. Fields, in order: J gene, clone size, D gene, V gene, CDR3 protein, CDR3 DNA. A D gene is named only where the DNA matches it firmly. Clone size is not always given. Where it is, it says once, few, many or a class for expanded clones.

TRBJ1-5,-,TRBD1,TRBV6-1,CASSEIRTGSYQPQHF,TGTGCCAGCAGTGAAATCCGGACAGGATCTTATCAGCCCCAGCATTTT
TRBJ1-2,-,TRBD1,TRBV6-2/TRBV6-3,CAFSTGVAVDYGYTF,TGTGCCTTCTCGACAGGGGTCGCAGTAGACTATGGCTACACCTTC
TRBJ2-3,many,TRBD1,TRBV20-1,CSARGWWDRGTDTQYF,TGCAGTGCTAGAGGATGGTGGGACAGGGGCACAGATACGCAGTATTTT
TRBJ2-7,-,TRBD1,TRBV28,CASSLAGQVVVGEQYF,TGTGCCAGCAGTTTGGCGGGACAGGTGGTTGTCGGGGAGCAGTACTTC
TRBJ1-1,medium-sized,-,TRBV2,CASSRQPNTEAFF,TGTGCCAGCAGTAGACAGCCTAACACTGAAGCTTTCTTT
TRBJ2-1,-,-,TRBV29-1,CSVGRTEQFF,TGCAGCGTGGGGAGGACTGAGCAGTTCTTC
TRBJ2-7,many,TRBD1,TRBV10-3,CAISEDGQGAEEQYF,TGTGCCATCAGTGAGGACGGACAGGGGGCTGAGGAGCAGTACTTC
TRBJ1-2,-,-,TRBV14,CASSPDPLLSNYGYTF,TGTGCCAGCAGCCCGGACCCTTTGCTCTCTAACTATGGCTACACCTTC
TRBJ2-7,many,TRBD1,TRBV18,CASSPGTGYYEQYF,TGTGCCAGCTCACCGGGGACAGGATACTACGAGCAGTACTTC
TRBJ2-7,many,-,TRBV13,CASSSQENYEQYF,TGTGCCAGCAGCTCTCAGGAAAACTACGAGCAGTACTTC
TRBJ1-1,many,-,TRBV20-1,CSASLDYRAEAFF,TGCAGTGCTAGTTTGGACTACAGAGCTGAAGCTTTCTTT
TRBJ1-3,many,-,TRBV6-1,CASSAPGTNTIYF,TGTGCCAGCAGTGCCCCCGGGACAAACACCATATATTTT
TRBJ1-5,-,-,TRBV12-3/TRBV12-4,CASSGTGVRNQPKHF,TGTGCCAGCAGTGGCACGGGGGTACGCAATCAGCCCAAGCATTTT
TRBJ2-7,many,-,TRBV7-2,CASSPNVGRTTYEQYF,TGTGCCAGCAGCCCGAATGTCGGGCGGACTACCTACGAGCAGTACTTC
TRBJ1-1,-,-,TRBV30,CAWSVPTGGAFF,TGTGCCTGGAGTGTACCAACTGGGGGCGCTTTCTTT
TRBJ2-7,many,TRBD2,TRBV25-1,CASLSGRTAYEQYF,TGTGCCAGCCTTAGCGGGAGAACAGCTTACGAGCAGTACTTC
TRBJ1-2,many,-,TRBV29-1,CSVMGAEGYTF,TGCAGCGTTATGGGGGCCGAAGGCTACACCTTC
TRBJ2-1,many,TRBD2,TRBV30,CAWASGRSYNEQFF,TGTGCCTGGGCTAGCGGGAGATCCTACAATGAGCAGTTCTTC
TRBJ1-1,many,TRBD1,TRBV2,CASSRQGSGSTEAFF,TGTGCCAGCAGCCGACAGGGGTCAGGGAGCACTGAAGCTTTCTTT
TRBJ1-3,-,-,TRBV6-5,CASSYSRSSGNTIYF,TGTGCCAGCAGTTACTCGAGGAGCTCTGGAAACACCATATATTTT
TRBJ2-2,-,-,TRBV7-9,CASSLQPIRCGDTGELFF,TGTGCCAGCAGCTTGCAACCCATTAGGTGTGGGGACACCGGGGAACTGTTTTTT
TRBJ2-7,-,-,TRBV20-1,CSAGPRSRSSYEQYF,TGCAGTGCTGGACCCCGTAGCCGGAGCTCCTACGAGCAGTACTTC
TRBJ2-3,many,-,TRBV2,CASFHGGLNTDTQYF,TGTGCCAGCTTCCACGGGGGTCTAAACACAGATACGCAGTATTTT
TRBJ2-7,-,TRBD1,TRBV6-1,CASSPASRDRGAYEQYF,TGTGCCAGCAGTCCAGCTTCCCGGGACAGGGGGGCCTACGAGCAGTACTTC
TRBJ2-7,-,-,TRBV4-1,CASSRDLSYEQYF,TGCGCCAGCAGCCGGGACTTATCCTACGAGCAGTACTTC
TRBJ2-1,many,-,TRBV4-3,CASSQGFGGLEQFF,TGCGCCAGCAGCCAAGGTTTTGGGGGCTTGGAGCAGTTCTTC
TRBJ2-1,many,TRBD2,TRBV3-1,CASSQASGEGNEQFF,TGTGCCAGCAGCCAAGCTAGCGGGGAGGGAAATGAGCAGTTCTTC
TRBJ1-2,many,-,TRBV11-2,CASSLEGEGYTF,TGTGCCAGCAGCTTAGAGGGGGAAGGCTACACCTTC